The next 2 T cell receptor beta chains were all read from a single sample in a study of blood T cell repertoires in COVID-19. Assay: immunoSEQ multiplex PCR; the TCRdb copy retains only in-frame clones and omits some. The sample includes about 35,000 clones, about 75% seen only once; the top ten take roughly 14%. Sequencing was done on a sample of peripheral blood. Every receptor here comes from a man older than 75 with active or convalescent COVID-19.

This clone came up a few times. The DNA of the CDR3 is TGTGCCAGCTCACTTCAGGAGAACACTGAAGCTTTCTTT. Its translation: CASSLQENTEAFF. The chain couples TRBV18 to TRBJ1-1; D not resolved. This CDR3 comprises 13 residues. CDR1 and CDR2 (germline): KGHSH, LQKENI. Trimming took 4 bases from V and 1 from J, leaving 7 bases between them.

The genes are TRBV11-2 and TRBJ2-7, with 13 bases that match TRBD2. The CDR3 spans 17 residues. Trimming removed 4 bases from V and 2 bases from J; junction bases left unmatched: 8. Germline V gene sequence: CDR1 SGHAT, CDR2 FQNNGV. CDR3 in amino acids: CASSSLAGGPRTYEQYF. The CDR3 coding sequence is TGTGCCAGCAGCTCACTAGCGGGAGGGCCACGAACCTACGAGCAGTACTTC.